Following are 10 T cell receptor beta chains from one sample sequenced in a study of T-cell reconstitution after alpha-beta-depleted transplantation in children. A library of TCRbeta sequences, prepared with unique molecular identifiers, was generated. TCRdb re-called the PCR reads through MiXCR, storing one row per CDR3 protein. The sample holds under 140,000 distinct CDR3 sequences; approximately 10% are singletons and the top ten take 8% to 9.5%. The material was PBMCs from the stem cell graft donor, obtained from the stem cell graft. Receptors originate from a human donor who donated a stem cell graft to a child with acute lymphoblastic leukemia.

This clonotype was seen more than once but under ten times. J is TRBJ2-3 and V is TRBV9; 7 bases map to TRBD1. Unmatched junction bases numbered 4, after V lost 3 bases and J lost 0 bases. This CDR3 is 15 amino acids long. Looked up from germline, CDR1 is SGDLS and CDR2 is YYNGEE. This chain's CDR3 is CASSASGGSTDTQYF. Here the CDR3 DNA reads TGTGCCAGCAGCGCTTCAGGGGGTAGCACAGATACGCAGTATTTT.

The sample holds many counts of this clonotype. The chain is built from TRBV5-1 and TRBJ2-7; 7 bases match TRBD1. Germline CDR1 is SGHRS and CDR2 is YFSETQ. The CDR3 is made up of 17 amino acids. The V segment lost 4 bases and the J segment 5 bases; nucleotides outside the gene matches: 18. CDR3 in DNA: TGCGCCAGCAGCCCCATCTATCTGAGGGGGCCGGGGAACGAGCAGTACTTC. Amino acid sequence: CASSPIYLRGPGNEQYF.

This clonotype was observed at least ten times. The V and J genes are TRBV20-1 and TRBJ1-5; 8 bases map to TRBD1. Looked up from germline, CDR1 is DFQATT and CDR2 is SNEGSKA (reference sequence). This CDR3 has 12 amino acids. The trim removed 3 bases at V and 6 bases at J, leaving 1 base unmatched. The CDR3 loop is CSASTGGQPQHF. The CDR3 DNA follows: TGCAGTGCTAGTACAGGGGGTCAGCCCCAGCATTTT.

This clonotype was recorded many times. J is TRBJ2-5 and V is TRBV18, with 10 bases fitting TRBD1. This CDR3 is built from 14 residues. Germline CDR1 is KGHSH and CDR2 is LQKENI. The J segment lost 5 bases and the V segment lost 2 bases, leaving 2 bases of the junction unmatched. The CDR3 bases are TGTGCCAGCTCACCAGGACAGGGGGGTGAGACCCAGTACTTC. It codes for CASSPGQGGETQYF. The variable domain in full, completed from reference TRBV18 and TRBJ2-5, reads NAGVMQNPRHLVRRRGQEARLRCSPMKGHSHVYWYRQLPEEGLKFMVYLQKENIIDESGMPKERFSAEFPKEGPSILRIQQVVRGDSAAYFCASSPGQGGETQYFGPGTRLLVL.

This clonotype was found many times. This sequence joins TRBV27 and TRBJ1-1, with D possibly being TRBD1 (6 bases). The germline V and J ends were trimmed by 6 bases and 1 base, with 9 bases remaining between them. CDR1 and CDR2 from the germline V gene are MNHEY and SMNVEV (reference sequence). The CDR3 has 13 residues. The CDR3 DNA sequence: TGTGCCAGCAGCCTCAGGGGGAACACTGAAGCTTTCTTT. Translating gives CASSLRGNTEAFF.

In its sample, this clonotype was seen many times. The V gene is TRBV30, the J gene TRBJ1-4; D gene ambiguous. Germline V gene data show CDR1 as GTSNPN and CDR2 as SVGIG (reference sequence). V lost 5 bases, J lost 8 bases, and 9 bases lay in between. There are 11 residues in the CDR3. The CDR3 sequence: CAWAGWEKLFF. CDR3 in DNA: TGTGCCTGGGCCGGCTGGGAAAAACTGTTTTTT.

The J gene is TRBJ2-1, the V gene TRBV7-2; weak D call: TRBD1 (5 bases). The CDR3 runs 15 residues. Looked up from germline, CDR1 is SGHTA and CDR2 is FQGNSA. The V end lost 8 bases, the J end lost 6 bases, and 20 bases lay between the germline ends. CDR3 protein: CASAYSGAWGNEQFF. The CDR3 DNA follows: TGTGCCAGCGCTTACTCTGGGGCGTGGGGCAATGAGCAGTTCTTC.

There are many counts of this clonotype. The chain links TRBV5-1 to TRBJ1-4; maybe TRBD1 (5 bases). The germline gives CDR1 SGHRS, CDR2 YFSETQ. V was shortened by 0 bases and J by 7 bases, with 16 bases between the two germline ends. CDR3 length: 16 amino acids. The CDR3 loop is CASSLAGPGHGEKLFF. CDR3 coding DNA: TGCGCCAGCAGCTTGGCAGGGCCCGGGCACGGTGAAAAACTGTTTTTT.

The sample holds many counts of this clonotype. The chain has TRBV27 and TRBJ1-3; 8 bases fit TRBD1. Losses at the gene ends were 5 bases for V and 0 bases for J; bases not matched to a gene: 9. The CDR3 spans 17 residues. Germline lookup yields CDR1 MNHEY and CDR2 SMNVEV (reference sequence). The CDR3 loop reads CASSRSTGDYSGNTIYF. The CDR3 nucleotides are TGTGCCAGCAGTCGGTCGACAGGGGATTACTCTGGAAACACCATATATTTT.

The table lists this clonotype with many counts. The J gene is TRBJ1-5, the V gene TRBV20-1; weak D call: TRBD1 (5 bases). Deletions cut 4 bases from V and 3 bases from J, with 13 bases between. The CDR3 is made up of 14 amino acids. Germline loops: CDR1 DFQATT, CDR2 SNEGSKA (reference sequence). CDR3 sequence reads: CSATPGRTNQPQHF. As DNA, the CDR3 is TGCAGTGCTACCCCAGGGAGGACCAATCAGCCCCAGCATTTT.